This paragraph reports one TCR beta chain. Clones were read by immunoSEQ multiplex PCR, and TCRdb kept only the in-frame ones, dropping some. Of tens of thousands of clones detected, roughly 85% appear once; the ten largest clones hold almost 5.5%. V was pared by 7 bases and J by 4 bases, with 19 bases between. The CDR3 is 15 residues long. Germline assignment: CDR1 MNHNS and CDR2 SASEGT. The sample belongs to a study of T cells in tuberculosis. Time point given: new active TB diagnosis, blood taken before or within 7 days of starting treatment. The sample consisted of PBMCs, taken at tuberculosis diagnosis. The chain employs TRBV6-1 and TRBJ2-5; maybe TRBD2 (7 bases). The source of this sequence is an adult with tuberculosis. Here the CDR3 reads CASTQYRGAGETQYF. DNA of the CDR3: TGTGCCAGCACCCAATACCGGGGGGCAGGAGAGACCCAGTACTTC.